In this sample, the clone carrying this TCR beta chain turned up many times. The antigen remains undetermined. Germline CDR1 MNHEY, CDR2 SVGAGI. The germline V and J ends were trimmed by 7 bases and 3 bases, with 13 bases remaining between them. There are 13 residues in the CDR3. The data belong to a study of post-analysis software for immune sequencing data. Study-wide context: The disease courses spanned relapsing-remitting, secondary progressive and progressive-relapsing forms of multiple sclerosis. Study-wide points: Batch-mates among the samples co-clustered strongly by F measure. For normalized Chao1 diversity, multiple sclerosis patients scored significantly lower than controls did. The study found TRBV5-6, TRBV5-1 and TRBV20-1 among five TRBV segments more frequent in patients than controls.

Tagging with unique molecular identifiers was a feature of the TCR beta cDNA libraries. From the PCR reads, TCRdb called clonotypes with MiXCR, one entry per CDR3 protein. Of 180,000 or so distinct CDR3 sequences in the sample, roughly 28% were seen once. The chain recombines TRBV6-5 with TRBJ2-7, with unresolved D. The sequenced sample consisted of blood. This TCR derives from a girl under 18 with multiple sclerosis. This CDR3 is CASKGLSDYEQYF. CDR3 DNA sequence: TGTGCCAGCAAAGGGCTTTCCGACTACGAGCAGTACTTC.